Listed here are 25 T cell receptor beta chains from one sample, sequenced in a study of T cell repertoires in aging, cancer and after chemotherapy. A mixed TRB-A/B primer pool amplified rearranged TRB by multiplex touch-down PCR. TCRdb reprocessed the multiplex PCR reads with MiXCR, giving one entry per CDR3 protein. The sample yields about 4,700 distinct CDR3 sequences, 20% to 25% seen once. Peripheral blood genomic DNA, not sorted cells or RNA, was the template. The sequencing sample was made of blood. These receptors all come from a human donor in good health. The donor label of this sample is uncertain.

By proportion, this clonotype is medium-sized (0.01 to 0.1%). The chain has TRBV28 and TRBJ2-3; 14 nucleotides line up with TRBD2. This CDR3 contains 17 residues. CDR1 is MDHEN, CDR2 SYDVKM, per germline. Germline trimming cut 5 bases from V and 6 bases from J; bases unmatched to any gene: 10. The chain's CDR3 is CASSQGTSGGVRDTQYF. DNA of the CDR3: TGTGCCAGCAGTCAAGGGACTAGCGGGGGAGTTCGGGATACGCAGTATTTT.

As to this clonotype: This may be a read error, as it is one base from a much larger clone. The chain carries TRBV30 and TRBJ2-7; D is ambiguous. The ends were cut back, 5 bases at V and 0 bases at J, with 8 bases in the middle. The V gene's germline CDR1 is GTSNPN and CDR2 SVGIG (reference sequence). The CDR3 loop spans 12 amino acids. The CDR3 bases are TGTGCCTGGGGGCACAACTCCTACGAGCAGTACTTC. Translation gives CAWGHNSYEQYF.

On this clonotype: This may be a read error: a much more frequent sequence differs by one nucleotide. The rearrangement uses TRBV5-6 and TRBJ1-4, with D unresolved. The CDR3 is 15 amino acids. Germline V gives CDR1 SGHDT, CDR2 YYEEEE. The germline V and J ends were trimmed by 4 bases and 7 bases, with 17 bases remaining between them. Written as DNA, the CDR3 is TGTGCCAGCAGCCCCTTTTGGGAAAGACTTGAAAAACTGTTTTTT. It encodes CASSPFWERLEKLFF.

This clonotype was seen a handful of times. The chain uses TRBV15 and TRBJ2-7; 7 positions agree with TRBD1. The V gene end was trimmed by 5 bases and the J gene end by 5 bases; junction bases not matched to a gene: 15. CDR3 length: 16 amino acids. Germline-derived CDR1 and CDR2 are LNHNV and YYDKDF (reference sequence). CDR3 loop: CATSPNPLQGTHEQYF. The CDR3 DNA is TGTGCCACCAGCCCTAACCCCTTACAGGGGACCCACGAGCAGTACTTC.

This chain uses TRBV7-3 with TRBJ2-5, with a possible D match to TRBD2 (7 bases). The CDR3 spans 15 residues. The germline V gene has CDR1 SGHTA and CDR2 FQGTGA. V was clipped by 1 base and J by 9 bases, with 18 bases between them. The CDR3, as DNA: TGTGCCAGCAGCTTAAATGCGGGGGCGACCGGGGCCCAGTACTTC. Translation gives CASSLNAGATGAQYF.

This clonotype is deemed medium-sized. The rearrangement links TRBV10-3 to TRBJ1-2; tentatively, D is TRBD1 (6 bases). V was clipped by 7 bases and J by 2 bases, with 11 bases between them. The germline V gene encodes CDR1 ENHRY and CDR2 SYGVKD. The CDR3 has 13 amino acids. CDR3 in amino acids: CAITIGGNYGYTF. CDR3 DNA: TGTGCCATCACCATAGGGGGGAACTATGGCTACACCTTC.

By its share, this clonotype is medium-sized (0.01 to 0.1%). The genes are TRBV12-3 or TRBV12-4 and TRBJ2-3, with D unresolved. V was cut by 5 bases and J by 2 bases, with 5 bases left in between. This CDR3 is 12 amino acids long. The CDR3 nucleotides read TGTGCCAGCAGTCTGTCCACAGATACGCAGTATTTT. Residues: CASSLSTDTQYF.

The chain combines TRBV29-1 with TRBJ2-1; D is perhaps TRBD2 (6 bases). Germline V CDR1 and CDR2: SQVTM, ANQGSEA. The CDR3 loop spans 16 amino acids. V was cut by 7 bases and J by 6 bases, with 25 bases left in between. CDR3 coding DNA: TGCAGCGCGACTCCGTCGGGACGGGGGTTTAGCAATGAGCAGTTCTTC. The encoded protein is CSATPSGRGFSNEQFF.

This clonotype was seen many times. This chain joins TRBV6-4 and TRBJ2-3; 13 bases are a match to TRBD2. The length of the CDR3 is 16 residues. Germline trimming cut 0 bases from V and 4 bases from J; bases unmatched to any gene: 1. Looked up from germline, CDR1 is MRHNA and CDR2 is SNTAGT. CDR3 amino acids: CASSDSTSGGADTQYF. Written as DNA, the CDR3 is TGTGCCAGCAGTGACTCTACTAGCGGGGGGGCAGATACGCAGTATTTT.

CDR3 residues: CASSFLTPGQPNQPQHF. The CDR3 DNA reads TGTGCCAGCAGCTTCCTAACTCCGGGACAACCCAATCAGCCCCAGCATTTT. The rearrangement uses TRBV7-2 and TRBJ1-5; D is possibly TRBD1 (6 bases). There are 17 residues in the CDR3. CDR1 and CDR2 (germline): SGHTA, FQGNSA. V was clipped by 3 bases and J by 3 bases, with 18 bases between them.

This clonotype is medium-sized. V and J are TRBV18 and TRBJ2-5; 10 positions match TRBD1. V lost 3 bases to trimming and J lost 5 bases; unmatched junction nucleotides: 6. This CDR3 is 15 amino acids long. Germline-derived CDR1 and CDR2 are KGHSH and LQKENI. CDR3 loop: CASSPETGGEETQYF. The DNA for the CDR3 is TGTGCCAGCTCACCTGAGACAGGGGGCGAGGAGACCCAGTACTTC.

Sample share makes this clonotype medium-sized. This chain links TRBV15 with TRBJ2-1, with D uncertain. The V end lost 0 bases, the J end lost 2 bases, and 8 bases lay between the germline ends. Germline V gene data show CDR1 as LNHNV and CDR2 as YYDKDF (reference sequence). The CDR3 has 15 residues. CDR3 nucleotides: TGTGCCACCAGCAGAGATCCAGGAACCTACAATGAGCAGTTCTTC. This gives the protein CATSRDPGTYNEQFF.

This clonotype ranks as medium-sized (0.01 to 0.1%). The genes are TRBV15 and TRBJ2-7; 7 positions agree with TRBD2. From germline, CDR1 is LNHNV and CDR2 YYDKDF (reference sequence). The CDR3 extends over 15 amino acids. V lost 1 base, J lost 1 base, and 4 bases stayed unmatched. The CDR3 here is CATSRGAGYSYEQYF. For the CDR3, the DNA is TGTGCCACCAGCAGAGGAGCGGGATATTCCTACGAGCAGTACTTC.

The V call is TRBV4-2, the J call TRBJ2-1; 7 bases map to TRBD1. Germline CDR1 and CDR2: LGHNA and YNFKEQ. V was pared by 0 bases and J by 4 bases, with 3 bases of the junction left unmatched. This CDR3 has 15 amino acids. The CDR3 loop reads CASSQEGGAYNEQFF. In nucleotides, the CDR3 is TGTGCCAGCAGCCAAGAAGGGGGCGCGTACAATGAGCAGTTCTTC.

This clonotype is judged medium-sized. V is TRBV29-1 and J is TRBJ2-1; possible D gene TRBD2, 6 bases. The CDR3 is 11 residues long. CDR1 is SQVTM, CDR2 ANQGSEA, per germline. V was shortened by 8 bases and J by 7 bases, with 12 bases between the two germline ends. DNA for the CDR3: TGCAGCACGACTAGTGGAAATGAGCAGTTCTTC. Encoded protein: CSTTSGNEQFF.

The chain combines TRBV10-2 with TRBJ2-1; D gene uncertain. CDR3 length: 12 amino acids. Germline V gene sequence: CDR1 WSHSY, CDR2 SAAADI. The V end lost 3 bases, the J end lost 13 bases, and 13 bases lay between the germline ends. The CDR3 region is CASSELQRSQFF. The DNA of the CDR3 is TGCGCCAGCAGTGAATTGCAGCGTTCCCAGTTCTTC.

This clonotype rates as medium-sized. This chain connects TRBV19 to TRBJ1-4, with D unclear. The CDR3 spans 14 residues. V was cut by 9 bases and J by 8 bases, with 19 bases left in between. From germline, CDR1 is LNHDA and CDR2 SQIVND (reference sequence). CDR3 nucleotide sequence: TGTGCCAGCCAAGAATCGGGTCTTAGGGAAAAACTGTTTTTT. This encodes CASQESGLREKLFF. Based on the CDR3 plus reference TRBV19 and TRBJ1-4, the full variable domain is DGGITQSPKYLFRKEGQNVTLSCEQNLNHDAMYWYRQDPGQGLRLIYYSQIVNDFQKGDIAEGYSVSREKKESFPLTVTSAQKNPTAFYLCASQESGLREKLFFGSGTQLSVL.

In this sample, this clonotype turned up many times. CDR3 in DNA: TGTGCCAGCAGCTCAGCATTGACCGGGAGGGCCCTCCACTTT. It translates to CASSSALTGRALHF. This sequence joins TRBV5-6 and TRBJ1-6; no reliable D call. V was cut by 3 bases and J by 14 bases, with 18 bases left in between. The CDR3 has 14 amino acids. In germline, CDR1 is SGHDT, CDR2 YYEEEE.

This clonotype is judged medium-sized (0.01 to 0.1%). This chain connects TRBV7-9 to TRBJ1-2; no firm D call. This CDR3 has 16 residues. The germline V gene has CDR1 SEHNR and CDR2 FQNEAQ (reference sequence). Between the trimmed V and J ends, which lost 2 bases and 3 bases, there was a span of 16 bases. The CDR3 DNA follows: TGTGCCAGCAGCTTATTGGGCGGAGTCCAGCACTATGGCTACACCTTC. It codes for CASSLLGGVQHYGYTF. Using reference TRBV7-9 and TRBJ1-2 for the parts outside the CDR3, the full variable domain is DTGVSQNPRHKITKRGQNVTFRCDPISEHNRLYWYRQTLGQGPEFLTYFQNEAQLEKSRLLSDRFSAERPKGSFSTLEIQRTEQGDSAMYLCASSLLGGVQHYGYTFGSGTRLTVV.

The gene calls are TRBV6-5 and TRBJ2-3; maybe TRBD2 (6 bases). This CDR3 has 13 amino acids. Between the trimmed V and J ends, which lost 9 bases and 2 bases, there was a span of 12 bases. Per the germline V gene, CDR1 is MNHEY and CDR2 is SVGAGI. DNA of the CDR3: TGTGCCAGTTCCGCTAGCGCCACAGATACGCAGTATTTT. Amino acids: CASSASATDTQYF.

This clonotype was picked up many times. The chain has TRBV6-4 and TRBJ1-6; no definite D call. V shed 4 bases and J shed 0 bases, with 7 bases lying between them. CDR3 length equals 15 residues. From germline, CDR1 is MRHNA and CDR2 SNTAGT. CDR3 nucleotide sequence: TGTGCCAGCAGTGTTGGCAGCTCCTATAATTCACCCCTCCACTTT. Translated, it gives CASSVGSSYNSPLHF.

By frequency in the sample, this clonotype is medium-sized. CDR3 DNA sequence: TGTGCCAGTAAGAGGACAGGGTCCCTACCTGGGGAGCTGTTTTTT. It encodes CASKRTGSLPGELFF. J is TRBJ2-2 and V is TRBV19, with 8 bases matching TRBD1. The CDR3 contains 15 residues. Germline V gene sequence: CDR1 LNHDA, CDR2 SQIVND (reference sequence). V dropped 7 bases and J dropped 8; count of bases not matched to a gene: 12. Using reference TRBV19 and TRBJ2-2 for the parts outside the CDR3, the full variable domain is DGGITQSPKYLFRKEGQNVTLSCEQNLNHDAMYWYRQDPGQGLRLIYYSQIVNDFQKGDIAEGYSVSREKKESFPLTVTSAQKNPTAFYLCASKRTGSLPGELFFGEGSRLTVL.

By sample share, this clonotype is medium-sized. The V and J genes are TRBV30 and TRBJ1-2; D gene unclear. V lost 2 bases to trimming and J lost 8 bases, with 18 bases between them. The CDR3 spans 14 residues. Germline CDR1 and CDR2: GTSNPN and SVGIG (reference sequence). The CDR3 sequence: CAWSLGLRTRGYTF. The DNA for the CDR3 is TGTGCCTGGAGTCTCGGACTTCGGACCAGAGGCTACACCTTC.

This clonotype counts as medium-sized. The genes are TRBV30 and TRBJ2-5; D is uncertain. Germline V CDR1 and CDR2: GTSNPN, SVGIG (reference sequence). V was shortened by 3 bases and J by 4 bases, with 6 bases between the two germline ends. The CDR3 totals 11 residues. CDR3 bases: TGTGCCTGGAGAACTGGAGAGACCCAGTACTTC. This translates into CAWRTGETQYF. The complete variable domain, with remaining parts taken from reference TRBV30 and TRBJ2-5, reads SQTIHQWPATLVQPVGSPLSLECTVEGTSNPNLYWYRQAAGRGLQLLFYSVGIGQISSEVPQNLSASRPQDRQFILSSKKLLLSDSGFYLCAWRTGETQYFGPGTRLLVL.

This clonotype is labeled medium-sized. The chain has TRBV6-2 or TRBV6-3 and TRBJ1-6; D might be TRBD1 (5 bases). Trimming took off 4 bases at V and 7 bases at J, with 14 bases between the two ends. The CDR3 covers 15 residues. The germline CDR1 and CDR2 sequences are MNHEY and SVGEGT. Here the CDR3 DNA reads TGTGCCAGCAGTTGGTACAGGACCAGGAATTCACCCCTCCACTTT. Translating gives CASSWYRTRNSPLHF.